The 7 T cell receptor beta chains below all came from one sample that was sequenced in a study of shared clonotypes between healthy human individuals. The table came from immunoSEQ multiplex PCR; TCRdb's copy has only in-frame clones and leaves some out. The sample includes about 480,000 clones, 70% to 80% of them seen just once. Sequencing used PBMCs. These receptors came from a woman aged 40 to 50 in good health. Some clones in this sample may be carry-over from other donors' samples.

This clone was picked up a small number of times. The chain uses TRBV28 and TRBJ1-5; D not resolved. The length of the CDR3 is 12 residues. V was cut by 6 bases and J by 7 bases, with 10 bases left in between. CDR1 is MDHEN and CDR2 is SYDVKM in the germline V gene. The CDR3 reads CASRRSGQPQHF. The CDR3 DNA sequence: TGTGCCAGCAGAAGGTCGGGGCAGCCCCAGCATTTT.

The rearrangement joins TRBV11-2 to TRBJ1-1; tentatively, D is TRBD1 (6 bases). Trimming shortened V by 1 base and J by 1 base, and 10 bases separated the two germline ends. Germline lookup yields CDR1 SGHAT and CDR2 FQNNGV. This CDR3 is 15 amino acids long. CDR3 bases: TGTGCCAGCAGCTTAGCCGGGACACCGAACACTGAAGCTTTCTTT. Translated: CASSLAGTPNTEAFF.

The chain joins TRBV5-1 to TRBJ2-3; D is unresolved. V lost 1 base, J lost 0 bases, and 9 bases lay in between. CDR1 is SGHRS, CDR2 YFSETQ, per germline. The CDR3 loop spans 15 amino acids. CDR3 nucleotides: TGCGCCAGCAGCTTGAGGACGGATAGCACAGATACGCAGTATTTT. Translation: CASSLRTDSTDTQYF.

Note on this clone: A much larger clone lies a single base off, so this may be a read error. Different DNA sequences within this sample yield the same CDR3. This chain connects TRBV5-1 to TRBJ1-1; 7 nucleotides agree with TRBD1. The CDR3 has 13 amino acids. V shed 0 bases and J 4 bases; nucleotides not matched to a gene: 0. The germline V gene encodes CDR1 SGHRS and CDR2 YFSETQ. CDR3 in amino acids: CASSLDRGTEAFF. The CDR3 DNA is TGCGCCAGCAGCTTGGACAGGGGCACTGAAGCTTTCTTT.

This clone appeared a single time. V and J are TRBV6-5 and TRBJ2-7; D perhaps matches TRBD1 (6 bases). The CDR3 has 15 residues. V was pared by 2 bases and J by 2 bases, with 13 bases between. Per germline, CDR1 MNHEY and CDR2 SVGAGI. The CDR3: CASSYRTALPYEQYF. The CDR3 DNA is TGTGCCAGCAGTTACCGGACAGCCCTTCCCTACGAGCAGTACTTC.

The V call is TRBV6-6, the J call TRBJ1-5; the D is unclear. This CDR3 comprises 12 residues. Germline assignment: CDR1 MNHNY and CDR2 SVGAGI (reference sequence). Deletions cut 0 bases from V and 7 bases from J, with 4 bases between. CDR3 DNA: TGTGCCAGCAGTTACTCGGAACAGCCCCAGCATTTT. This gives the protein CASSYSEQPQHF.

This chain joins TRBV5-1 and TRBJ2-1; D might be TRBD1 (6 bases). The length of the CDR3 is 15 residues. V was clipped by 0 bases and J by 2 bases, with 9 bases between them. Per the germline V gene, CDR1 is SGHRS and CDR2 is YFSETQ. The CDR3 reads CASSLGDNAYNEQFF. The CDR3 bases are TGCGCCAGCAGCTTGGGGGACAACGCCTACAATGAGCAGTTCTTC. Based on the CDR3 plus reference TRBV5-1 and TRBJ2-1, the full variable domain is KAGVTQTPRYLIKTRGQQVTLSCSPISGHRSVSWYQQTPGQGLQFLFEYFSETQRNKGNFPGRFSGRQFSNSRSEMNVSTLELGDSALYLCASSLGDNAYNEQFFGPGTRLTVL.